These 27 T cell receptor beta chains originate from one sample sequenced in a study of blood T cell repertoires in COVID-19. The method was immunoSEQ multiplex PCR; TCRdb's version includes in-frame clones alone and lacks a portion of them. The sample consists of about 160,000 clones, roughly 91% of them appearing once. Sequencing used peripheral blood. These receptors all stem from a man aged 18 to 29 with acute or convalescent COVID-19.

This chain connects TRBV5-1 to TRBJ2-1; D might be TRBD1 (5 bases). The CDR3 consists of 16 residues. The V end lost 0 bases, the J end lost 0 bases, and 10 bases lay between the germline ends. CDR1 and CDR2 (germline): SGHRS, YFSETQ. CDR3 nucleotides: TGCGCCAGCAGCTTGGGACAGATTAACTCCTACAATGAGCAGTTCTTC. As protein: CASSLGQINSYNEQFF.

This chain uses TRBV6-5 with TRBJ2-5; 7 bases are shared with TRBD1. The CDR3 runs to 14 residues. With V trimmed by 6 bases and J by 2 bases, 6 bases remained unmatched. Germline V lookup: CDR1 MNHEY, CDR2 SVGAGI. This chain's CDR3 is CASRRTGGQETQYF. The CDR3 bases are TGTGCCAGCAGACGGACAGGAGGTCAAGAGACCCAGTACTTC.

The chain links TRBV6-6 to TRBJ2-1; 8 bases map to TRBD2. This CDR3 is built from 15 residues. Germline V CDR1 and CDR2: MNHNY, SVGAGI (reference sequence). Germline trimming cut 6 bases from V and 5 bases from J; bases unmatched to any gene: 9. The CDR3 nucleotides read TGTGCCAGCAGCCCACCGGGACTAGGCGACAATGAGCAGTTCTTC. It codes for CASSPPGLGDNEQFF.

V and J are TRBV5-1 and TRBJ1-1, with 8 bases aligning to TRBD1. V lost 4 bases, J lost 4 bases, and 9 bases stayed unmatched. CDR1 is SGHRS, CDR2 YFSETQ, per germline. CDR3 length equals 15 residues. The CDR3 loop is CASSHPGTGSTEAFF. The DNA of the CDR3 is TGCGCCAGCAGCCATCCCGGGACAGGTAGCACTGAAGCTTTCTTT.

This chain connects TRBV25-1 to TRBJ1-1, with a tentative D call TRBD1 (6 bases). Trimming stripped 10 bases from V and 1 base from J, with 19 bases between. CDR3 length equals 15 residues. Per germline, CDR1 MGHDK and CDR2 SYGVNS. The CDR3 DNA is TGTGCCACCGGGACATTTGGTTCCGGGAACACTGAAGCTTTCTTT. It encodes CATGTFGSGNTEAFF.

This chain joins TRBV6-4 and TRBJ2-1, with TRBD2 as a possible D gene (5 bases). V lost 2 bases to trimming and J lost 0 bases, with 11 bases between them. Germline lookup yields CDR1 MRHNA and CDR2 SNTAGT. The CDR3 spans 16 residues. The DNA for the CDR3 is TGTGCCAGCAGTGACGGAGGCGGCAGCTCCTACAATGAGCAGTTCTTC. The encoded protein is CASSDGGGSSYNEQFF.

V usage is TRBV4-2 and J usage is TRBJ2-5, with 12 positions matching TRBD2. Germline values: CDR1 LGHNA, CDR2 YNFKEQ. Trimming at V came to 2 bases and at J to 2 bases, leaving 6 bases not matched to a gene. The CDR3 spans 17 residues. The CDR3 DNA sequence: TGTGCCAGCAGCCAATACCTAGCGGGGGGGCCTCAAGAGACCCAGTACTTC. Its translation is CASSQYLAGGPQETQYF.

The J gene is TRBJ1-2, the V gene TRBV5-1; 8 bases are shared with TRBD1. This CDR3 region has 13 residues. From germline, CDR1 is SGHRS and CDR2 YFSETQ. Trimming removed 4 bases from V and 3 bases from J; junction bases left unmatched: 2. CDR3 nucleotides: TGCGCCAGCAGCCCACAGGGGGACTATGGCTACACCTTC. Translating it yields CASSPQGDYGYTF.

V is TRBV7-9 and J is TRBJ1-2; D gene uncertain. Germline-derived CDR1 and CDR2 are SEHNR and FQNEAQ (reference sequence). Trimming removed 3 bases from V and 3 bases from J, with 14 bases in between. CDR3 length: 15 residues. The CDR3 is CASSLVVGSDYGYTF. The CDR3 bases are TGTGCCAGCAGCTTGGTTGTGGGGAGTGACTATGGCTACACCTTC. Complete variable domain (other parts from reference TRBV7-9 and TRBJ1-2): DTGVSQNPRHKITKRGQNVTFRCDPISEHNRLYWYRQTLGQGPEFLTYFQNEAQLEKSRLLSDRFSAERPKGSFSTLEIQRTEQGDSAMYLCASSLVVGSDYGYTFGSGTRLTVV.

The chain employs TRBV24-1 and TRBJ1-5; no clear D. Per the germline V gene, CDR1 is KGHDR and CDR2 is SFDVKD. V lost 5 bases and J 0 bases, leaving 7 bases between the germline ends. CDR3 length: 14 residues. The CDR3 sequence: CATSVTSSNQPQHF. The CDR3, as DNA: TGTGCCACCAGTGTCACGAGTAGCAATCAGCCCCAGCATTTT.

The chain is built from TRBV5-8 and TRBJ1-1; D perhaps matches TRBD1 (5 bases). The CDR3 is 13 residues long. V shed 1 base and J shed 1 base, with 5 bases lying between them. Germline V gives CDR1 SGHTS, CDR2 YDEGEE. CDR3 region: CASSLTGNTEAFF. CDR3 sequence (DNA): TGTGCCAGCAGCTTGACAGGGAACACTGAAGCTTTCTTT.

The gene calls are TRBV11-2 and TRBJ2-1, with unresolved D. This CDR3 has 15 amino acids. Germline CDR1 is SGHAT and CDR2 is FQNNGV. Trimming took off 1 base at V and 2 bases at J, with 9 bases between the two ends. The CDR3 sequence is CASSLGVEPYNEQFF. The CDR3 DNA sequence: TGTGCCAGCAGCTTAGGGGTGGAGCCCTACAATGAGCAGTTCTTC.

This clone has just one count. The chain joins TRBV24-1 to TRBJ1-3; 7 bases match TRBD1. V lost 4 bases, J lost 0 bases, and 11 bases stayed unmatched. This CDR3 spans 18 amino acids. CDR1 and CDR2 from the germline V gene are KGHDR and SFDVKD. This CDR3 reads CATSDSRGGRYSGNTIYF. The CDR3 DNA sequence: TGTGCCACCAGTGACTCCCGAGGGGGCAGATACTCTGGAAACACCATATATTTT.

The table lists this clone with a count of one. The junction and the germline gene differ at one end; a read error may be behind it. V and J are TRBV5-4 and TRBJ2-3; a possible D gene is TRBD2 (5 bases). This CDR3 region has 13 residues. Germline CDR1 and CDR2: SGHNT and YYREEE (reference sequence). The CDR3 reads CASSLDRGDTQYF. The DNA for the CDR3 is TGTGCCAGCAGTTTGGACCGGGGTGATACGCAGTATTTT.

The gene calls are TRBV12-5 and TRBJ2-7; D is undetermined. The CDR3 runs to 12 residues. Germline CDR1 LGHNT, CDR2 FRNRAP. V lost 1 base, J lost 1 base, and 2 bases lay in between. In DNA form, the CDR3 reads TGTGCTAGTGGTTTGGCGTCCTACGAGCAGTACTTC. Protein product: CASGLASYEQYF.

The sample holds a few counts of this clone. The gene calls are TRBV6-2 or TRBV6-3 and TRBJ2-7; 9 nucleotides align to TRBD1. J lost 5 bases, V lost 3 bases, and 5 bases had no gene match. Germline CDR1 reads MNHEY; CDR2 reads SVGEGT. This CDR3 has 14 amino acids. CDR3 DNA: TGTGCCAGCAGTTATAAGAGACAGGGGGACGAGCAGTACTTC. Amino acid sequence: CASSYKRQGDEQYF.

This clone has just a few counts. V and J are TRBV29-1 and TRBJ1-1; D remains ambiguous. Germline V gene data show CDR1 as SQVTM and CDR2 as ANQGSEA. Trimming took off 8 bases at V and 3 bases at J, with 16 bases between the two ends. This CDR3 spans 13 amino acids. CDR3 loop: CSCPGRSYTEAFF. The CDR3 bases are TGCAGCTGCCCGGGAAGATCTTACACTGAAGCTTTCTTT. Filled out from reference TRBV29-1 and TRBJ1-1, the complete variable domain reads SAVISQKPSRDICQRGTSLTIQCQVDSQVTMMFWYRQQPGQSLTLIATANQGSEATYESGFVIDKFPISRPNLTFSTLTVSNMSPEDSSIYLCSCPGRSYTEAFFGQGTRLTVV.

The chain has TRBV19 and TRBJ1-2; D uncertain. With 5 bases removed from V and 4 bases from J, the gap between germline ends came to 11 bases. Germline V lookup: CDR1 LNHDA, CDR2 SQIVND (reference sequence). The CDR3 spans 13 residues. The CDR3 DNA reads as TGTGCCAGTAGTCCCCCCGACTTCTATGGCTACACCTTC. Its protein product is CASSPPDFYGYTF.

The chain links TRBV3-1 (or the pseudogene TRBV3-2) to TRBJ2-1, with 10 bases that match TRBD2. Germline V gene data show CDR1 as LGHDT and CDR2 as YNNKEL (reference sequence). The CDR3 covers 16 residues. Trimming took 3 bases from V and 4 from J; bases not matched to a gene: 6. The CDR3 here is CASSHVTSGRYNEQFF. The CDR3 region has the DNA TGTGCCAGCAGCCACGTGACTAGCGGGCGATACAATGAGCAGTTCTTC.

This chain connects TRBV19 to TRBJ1-6, with 8 bases that match TRBD1. The V segment lost 9 bases and the J segment 7 bases; nucleotides outside the gene matches: 11. This CDR3 is built from 15 residues. Germline V gives CDR1 LNHDA, CDR2 SQIVND (reference sequence). The CDR3 DNA sequence: TGTGCCAGCAGGCTTCAGGACAGGGAAAATTCACCCCTCCACTTT. Its translation: CASRLQDRENSPLHF.

The V call is TRBV6-5, the J call TRBJ1-2, with 8 bases aligning to TRBD1. Germline lookup yields CDR1 MNHEY and CDR2 SVGAGI. The V gene end was trimmed by 6 bases and the J gene end by 10 bases; junction bases not matched to a gene: 10. The CDR3 is 13 residues long. CDR3 coding DNA: TGTGCCAGCAGGCGGACAGGGCTGGCCACCTACACCTTC. Translating it yields CASRRTGLATYTF.

The chain uses TRBV25-1 and TRBJ2-1; 14 nucleotides match TRBD2. This CDR3 is 16 amino acids long. V lost 2 bases, J lost 6 bases, and 3 bases stayed unmatched. Germline assignment: CDR1 MGHDK and CDR2 SYGVNS. CDR3 coding DNA: TGTGCCAGCAGTGAACCTGGGACTAGCGGGGGCAATGAGCAGTTCTTC. The encoded protein is CASSEPGTSGGNEQFF.

The chain joins TRBV30 to TRBJ2-7; possible D gene TRBD1, 5 bases. The CDR3 loop spans 11 amino acids. Trimming cost V 5 bases and J 2 bases, with 7 bases left between them. Germline assignment: CDR1 GTSNPN and CDR2 SVGIG (reference sequence). CDR3 sequence (DNA): TGTGCCTGGGACAGAACCTACGAGCAGTACTTC. It yields the protein CAWDRTYEQYF.

This rearrangement joins TRBV18 to TRBJ2-7, with 9 bases fitting TRBD1. J lost 6 bases, V lost 0 bases, and 3 bases had no gene match. Germline CDR1 is KGHSH and CDR2 is LQKENI. The CDR3 runs to 14 residues. In DNA form, the CDR3 reads TGTGCCAGCTCACCACCTTGGGACAGGGCCGAGCAGTACTTC. It codes for CASSPPWDRAEQYF.

This chain links TRBV20-1 with TRBJ1-5; D is undetermined. The CDR3 spans 14 residues. The germline CDR1 and CDR2 sequences are DFQATT and SNEGSKA (reference sequence). V was shortened by 3 bases and J by 3 bases, with 12 bases between the two germline ends. The CDR3 loop is CSASFLTDNQPQHF. The CDR3 bases are TGCAGTGCTAGTTTTTTAACAGACAATCAGCCCCAGCATTTT.

This chain joins TRBV30 and TRBJ1-2; the D is unclear. This CDR3 is built from 12 residues. V was trimmed by 5 bases and J by 7 bases, leaving 14 bases between them. CDR1 GTSNPN and CDR2 SVGIG come from the germline V gene (reference sequence). The CDR3 region has the DNA TGTGCCTGGGAGGACGGGGTTCGTGGCTACACCTTC. Translating gives CAWEDGVRGYTF.

The rearrangement joins TRBV10-1 to TRBJ2-3, with 10 bases identical to TRBD1. V was clipped by 4 bases and J by 3 bases; unmatched bases: 4. The CDR3 sequence is 15 residues long. CDR1 and CDR2 (germline): WNHNN, SYGVQD (reference sequence). The CDR3 nucleotides read TGCGCCAGCAGTGGGGGGACAGGGGCGACAGATACGCAGTATTTT. Translating it yields CASSGGTGATDTQYF.